Presented here are 22 T cell receptor beta chains from one specimen sequenced in a study of tumor-infiltrating lymphocytes in primary liver carcinoma. cDNA specific to TCR beta was made from about 0.45 ug of total RNA, with a constant-region primer employed for priming. Three nested multiplex PCR rounds, a slightly modified ARM-PCR method, built the TCR beta libraries. PCR rounds one and two used TRBV1-TRBV30 forward primers with a C-beta reverse primer for around 11 cycles each. Via MiXCR, TCRdb re-called the multiplex PCR reads, giving one row per CDR3 protein. The table shows around 330,000 distinct CDR3 sequences, with 58% occurring only once. The study extracted blood RNA from unsorted whole blood and also extracted germline DNA. Sequences were obtained from peripheral blood. These receptors all come from a woman aged 25 to 39 with primary liver carcinoma and hepatitis B virus infection.

V usage is TRBV4-1 and J usage is TRBJ2-3; no definite D call. This CDR3 region has 14 residues. Trimming took off 3 bases at V and 6 bases at J, with 13 bases between the two ends. CDR1 MGHRA and CDR2 YSYEKL come from the germline V gene. The CDR3 DNA is TGCGCCAGCAGCCACCCCGGAAAGCTCGATACGCAGTATTTT. Its translation: CASSHPGKLDTQYF.

This clonotype came up a few times. The rearrangement links TRBV10-1 to TRBJ2-5; the D gene is possibly TRBD1 (5 bases). Trimming left V 0 bases short and J 5 bases short, with 10 bases between. CDR1 and CDR2 from the germline V gene are WNHNN and SYGVQD (reference sequence). CDR3 length: 14 amino acids. CDR3 amino acids: CASSESRGRETQYF. CDR3 nucleotide sequence: TGCGCCAGCAGTGAGTCAAGGGGTCGGGAGACCCAGTACTTC.

A word on this clonotype: Without the conserved terminal phenylalanine or tryptophan, this CDR3 likely stems from a read error. CDR3 loop: CASRSGNEQFL. The CDR3 coding sequence is TGTGCCAGCAGATCGGGAAATGAGCAGTTCCTC. The chain combines TRBV6-2 or TRBV6-3 with TRBJ2-1; tentative D call: TRBD2 (5 bases). The CDR3 runs 11 residues. The germline gives CDR1 MNHEY, CDR2 SVGEGT. V was clipped by 6 bases and J by 7 bases, with 7 bases between them.

About this clonotype itself: The junction departs from the called germline gene at one end, perhaps through a read error. The chain links TRBV11-2 to TRBJ2-7; D call uncertain. Germline V lookup: CDR1 SGHAT, CDR2 FQNNGV. CDR3 length: 14 amino acids. DNA of the CDR3: TGTACCAGCAGCTTATCCTCTTCCAGCTACGAGCAGTGCTTC. Encoded protein: CTSSLSSSSYEQCF.

This clonotype has just a few counts. The rearrangement links TRBV12-3 or TRBV12-4 to TRBJ2-7, with TRBD2 matching over 8 bases. V was clipped by 7 bases and J by 0 bases; unmatched bases: 5. CDR3 length: 14 residues. This chain's CDR3 is CASNPSGSSYEQYF. The CDR3 nucleotides read TGTGCCAGCAATCCCAGCGGGAGCTCCTACGAGCAGTACTTC.

V and J are TRBV10-3 and TRBJ2-2, with 8 bases matching TRBD2. The germline V gene encodes CDR1 ENHRY and CDR2 SYGVKD. The CDR3 is made up of 14 amino acids. After removal of 11 bases from V and 5 bases from J, the junction contained 10 bases not matched to a gene. CDR3 residues: CAATASGPTGELFF. CDR3 bases: TGTGCCGCCACCGCTAGCGGGCCGACCGGGGAGCTGTTTTTT.

V is TRBV6-2 or TRBV6-3 and J is TRBJ2-3; 7 bases align to TRBD2. With V trimmed by 2 bases and J by 0 bases, 11 bases remained unmatched. Germline V gives CDR1 MNHEY, CDR2 SVGEGT. This CDR3 has 18 residues. CDR3 nucleotides: TGTGCCAGCAGTTACGAGGCTAGCGGCATAACTAGCACAGATACGCAGTATTTT. Its translation: CASSYEASGITSTDTQYF.

The rearrangement joins TRBV12-3 or TRBV12-4 to TRBJ1-2; D may be TRBD1 (6 bases). The length of the CDR3 is 13 residues. CDR3: CASSLGTLYGYTF. The CDR3 region has the DNA TGTGCTAGTAGTTTAGGGACACTATATGGCTACACCTTC.

Turning to this clonotype: The conserved phenylalanine or tryptophan normally closing the CDR3 is absent here, so this likely arose from a read error. The chain uses TRBV14 and TRBJ2-2; no firm D call. Trimming cost V 1 base and J 5 bases, with 14 bases left between them. This CDR3 is built from 16 residues. Germline V gene data show CDR1 as SGHDN and CDR2 as FVKESK. The CDR3 nucleotides read TGTGCCAGCAGCCAAGGCGGCTGGGCGTTGACCGGGGAGCTGTTTTCT. Translation gives CASSQGGWALTGELFS.

This clonotype was found a few times. The chain is built from TRBV6-1 and TRBJ2-7, with 10 nucleotides matching TRBD1. From germline, CDR1 is MNHNS and CDR2 SASEGT. Losses at the gene ends were 6 bases for V and 3 bases for J; bases not matched to a gene: 5. The CDR3 spans 14 residues. The CDR3 region is CASRTGQGHYEQYF. The CDR3, as DNA: TGTGCCAGCAGAACGGGACAGGGGCACTACGAGCAGTACTTC.

The chain recombines TRBV7-8 with TRBJ1-4; 8 positions agree with TRBD1. The V segment lost 5 bases and the J segment 8 bases; nucleotides outside the gene matches: 10. This CDR3 region has 15 residues. The germline gives CDR1 SGHVS, CDR2 FQNEAQ. The CDR3 nucleotides are TGTGCCAGCAGCGCGAGCAGGACAGGGTACGAAAAACTGTTTTTT. Translated: CASSASRTGYEKLFF.

Comment on this clonotype: One junction end disagrees with the germline gene, perhaps due to a read error. The chain employs TRBV6-1 and TRBJ1-1; 8 bases match TRBD1. Germline lookup yields CDR1 MNHNS and CDR2 SASEGT. This CDR3 is built from 15 residues. DNA for the CDR3: TGTGCCAGCAGTGATCCAGGGGGCTCGAGGACTGAAACTTTCTTT. It yields the protein CASSDPGGSRTETFF.

In its sample, this clonotype was seen many times. The CDR3 sequence is CSPGRQRTNEKLFF. The DNA of the CDR3 is TGCAGCCCTGGGAGACAGAGGACTAATGAAAAACTGTTTTTT. V is TRBV29-1 and J is TRBJ1-4; possibly TRBD1 for D (5 bases). The CDR3 extends over 14 amino acids. With 8 bases removed from V and 2 bases from J, the gap between germline ends came to 15 bases. Germline CDR1 SQVTM, CDR2 ANQGSEA.

There are many counts of this clonotype. The gene calls are TRBV4-1 and TRBJ2-1; D gene uncertain. The germline V gene encodes CDR1 MGHRA and CDR2 YSYEKL. The CDR3 consists of 13 residues. V lost 6 bases and J 9 bases, leaving 15 bases between the germline ends. This chain's CDR3 is CASSPVVKGEQFF. The CDR3 nucleotides read TGCGCCAGCAGTCCGGTAGTGAAGGGTGAGCAGTTCTTC.

Remarks on this clonotype: An end of the junction differs from the germline gene, which may be a read error. The chain uses TRBV11-2 and TRBJ1-6, with no clear D. The germline V gene has CDR1 SGHAT and CDR2 FQNNGV. CDR3 length: 14 residues. CDR3 coding DNA: TGTGCCAGCAGCTTAGTAGGTGGATACTCACCCCCCCACTTT. It codes for CASSLVGGYSPPHF.

A word on this clonotype: It is likely a read error, because the conserved phenylalanine at the end of the CDR3 is missing. The DNA for the CDR3 is TGTGCCAGCAGCCAAGATAGATTAAGTTCCGGGGCCAACGTCCTGACTTCC. Its protein product is CASSQDRLSSGANVLTS. The chain uses TRBV4-2 and TRBJ2-6, with D unresolved. The CDR3 has 17 residues. Germline values: CDR1 LGHNA, CDR2 YNFKEQ. Trimming removed 0 bases at V and 4 bases at J, with 13 bases between.

The gene calls are TRBV7-3 and TRBJ2-1, with 8 nucleotides matching TRBD1. This CDR3 has 15 amino acids. The V segment lost 6 bases and the J segment 4 bases; nucleotides outside the gene matches: 8. Germline loops: CDR1 SGHTA, CDR2 FQGTGA. The CDR3 protein is CASSLEGQEYNEQFF. CDR3 DNA: TGTGCCAGCAGTTTGGAGGGACAGGAGTACAATGAGCAGTTCTTC. Complete variable domain (other parts from reference TRBV7-3 and TRBJ2-1): GAGVSQTPSNKVTEKGKYVELRCDPISGHTALYWYRQSLGQGPEFLIYFQGTGAADDSGLPNDRFFAVRPEGSVSTLKIQRTERGDSAVYLCASSLEGQEYNEQFFGPGTRLTVL.

About this clonotype itself: At one end, the junction sequence differs from germline, possibly due to a read error. CDR3 DNA: TGCGCCAGCAGCGTTGAGTTGGAGATCCATGGCCACACCTTC. This sequence encodes CASSVELEIHGHTF. V and J are TRBV4-1 and TRBJ1-2; D remains unclear. The CDR3 loop spans 14 amino acids. CDR1 is MGHRA, CDR2 YSYEKL, per germline.

Details on this clonotype: A much more abundant neighbour one base away suggests this may be a read error. The chain is built from TRBV11-2 and TRBJ2-2; 9 nucleotides agree with TRBD2. This CDR3 comprises 16 residues. Looked up from germline, CDR1 is SGHAT and CDR2 is FQNNGV. The CDR3, as DNA: TGTGCCAGCAGCCGCTTAGCGGGGGCGAACATCGGGGAGCTGTTTTTT. This codes for CASSRLAGANIGELFF.

This clonotype was counted a few times. The chain couples TRBV10-2 to TRBJ1-1, with 9 bases fitting TRBD1. V was clipped by 2 bases and J by 2 bases; unmatched bases: 3. The CDR3 runs 15 residues. CDR1 WSHSY and CDR2 SAAADI come from the germline V gene. This CDR3 is CASSERTGVNTEAFF. CDR3 DNA: TGCGCCAGCAGTGAGAGGACAGGGGTTAACACTGAAGCTTTCTTT.

Concerning this clonotype: One junction end does not reproduce the germline sequence, and a read error may be involved. The rearrangement joins TRBV29-1 to TRBJ1-2; TRBD1 might be the D (5 bases). The CDR3 extends over 14 amino acids. The germline V gene has CDR1 SQVTM and CDR2 ANQGSEA. The CDR3 region is CSVEGDGPYYGYTF. The CDR3 DNA sequence: TGCAGCGTTGAGGGGGACGGGCCTTACTATGGCTACACATTC.

Worth noting for this clonotype: This may stem from a read error, because a much larger clone lies one nucleotide away. The missing conserved phenylalanine or tryptophan at the end of this CDR3 makes a read error likely. The rearrangement joins TRBV4-2 to TRBJ2-3, with D tentatively TRBD1 or TRBD2 (5 bases each). The V and J ends lost 1 base and 5 bases respectively, with 10 bases between them. CDR1 is LGHNA and CDR2 is YNFKEQ in the germline V gene. CDR3 length: 14 amino acids. CDR3 nucleotide sequence: TGTGCCAGCAGCCAAGTGGGGGACGGAGATACGCAGTATTAT. Protein: CASSQVGDGDTQYY.